One sample yielded the 3 T cell receptor beta chains listed below, sequenced in a study of post-analysis software for immune sequencing data. Study-wide findings and caveats: Patients showed TRBV5-6, TRBV5-1 and TRBV20-1 among roughly 5 TRBV segments more frequent than in controls.

These receptors lack a known antigen. Researchers reported that TCR beta cDNA libraries carried unique molecular identifiers. TCRdb re-called the PCR reads through MiXCR, storing one row per CDR3 protein. The table records fewer than 850,000 distinct CDR3 sequences, roughly 27% of them present only once. The sequencing input was blood. These receptors all come from a girl aged 5-17 years with multiple sclerosis.

This clonotype has more than one count but fewer than ten. This rearrangement joins TRBV7-9 to TRBJ2-7; 9 bases align to TRBD2. After removal of 4 bases from V and 4 bases from J, the junction contained 14 bases not matched to a gene. This CDR3 spans 17 amino acids. The germline V gene encodes CDR1 SEHNR and CDR2 FQNEAQ (reference sequence). The CDR3 bases are TGTGCCAGCAGCTCCAGAGGGGCTAGCGGGACCCCTTACGAGCAGTACTTC. It translates to CASSSRGASGTPYEQYF.

The V gene is TRBV7-2, the J gene TRBJ2-7; D possibly corresponds to TRBD2 (5 bases). The germline V gene has CDR1 SGHTA and CDR2 FQGNSA. The germline V and J ends were trimmed by 5 bases and 6 bases, with 17 bases remaining between them. The length of the CDR3 is 14 residues. This CDR3 is CASSPLEGWGEQYF. The CDR3 DNA sequence: TGTGCCAGCAGCCCCCTTGAGGGCTGGGGCGAGCAGTACTTC.

Only a few counts were recorded for this clonotype. The chain employs TRBV6-1 and TRBJ1-1, with TRBD1 identical over 7 bases. Germline assignment: CDR1 MNHNS and CDR2 SASEGT. The CDR3 is 15 residues long. V lost 6 bases to trimming and J lost 5 bases; unmatched junction nucleotides: 12. The CDR3 region has the DNA TGTGCCAGCAGGACGGGTAGGGGGCCGGGAACTGAAGCTTTCTTT. This encodes CASRTGRGPGTEAFF.